The sample holds many counts of the clone carrying this TCR beta chain. The V end lost 1 base, the J end lost 9 bases, and 19 bases lay between the germline ends. This CDR3 region has 17 residues. CDR1 and CDR2 (germline): SEHNR, FQNEAQ (reference sequence). Using unique molecular identifiers, the investigators prepared the TCRbeta library. MiXCR, run by TCRdb on the PCR reads, gives a single entry per CDR3 protein. The table shows some 300,000 distinct CDR3 sequences, with roughly 9.1% occurring only once. This entry comes from a study of T-cell reconstitution after alpha-beta-depleted transplantation in children.

The chain carries TRBV7-9 and TRBJ1-6, with D unclear. The source was PBMCs, collected before TCRalphabeta/CD19-depleted stem cell transplant. The TCR comes from a boy in the first two years of life with acute myeloid leukemia, due to receive a stem cell transplant. The chain's CDR3 is CASSLEPGFSRISPLHF. CDR3 coding DNA: TGTGCCAGCAGCTTAGAGCCGGGCTTTTCCCGGATTTCACCCCTCCACTTT.